The source of this T cell receptor beta chain is a study of early T cells in non-severe SARS-CoV-2 infection (dated by TCRdb to the early 2020s). In the study overall: Because TCR sequencing was done on bulk RNA from unsorted whole blood, the alpha and beta chains could not be paired. Findings and caveats that apply to the study as a whole: VDJdb matching was skewed toward anti-spike CD8 responses and likely underestimated virus-specific expansions by missing private and CD4 specificities.

The study was a case-control design nested within a healthcare worker cohort in London, UK, with weekly nasopharyngeal swab PCR tests and blood sampling. Healthcare workers were recruited between 23 and 31 March 2020, during the week of the UK lockdown, and were followed weekly for up to roughly 15 weeks. Reading from cysteine to phenylalanine, the CDR3 counts 15 amino acids. The only DNA kept is the CDR3, 45 bases in frame from the first base. With respect to this clonotype: No cognate antigen has been identified for it. At one end, the junction sequence differs from germline, possibly due to a read error.

Libraries were built with 5' RACE. The sequencer listed for this sample is NextSeq 500. To correct for sequencing error and PCR bias, the TCR library protocol tagged individual cDNA molecules with unique molecular identifiers. Sequencing covered both TCR alpha and beta chains, and within each sample the abundances of alpha and beta sequences were tightly co-correlated. As for the original processing: Decombinator V4 was used to annotate TCR sequences for V gene, J gene and CDR3. Expanded TCRs were defined as changing significantly between any two time points under a Poisson model with p below 0.0001. TCR abundances were normalised to the total number of TCRs sequenced in each sample and reported as counts per million. TRAV1-2 paired with TRAJ12, TRAJ20 or TRAJ33 defined MAIT TCRs, while TRAV10 paired with TRAJ18 defined iNKT TCRs. VDJdb, accessed on 1 November 2021, was searched for TCRs annotated for CMV, EBV and SARS-CoV-2, and TCRs annotated for more than one antigen were excluded. The public sequencing data were trimmed at Q25 with fastp and processed into clonotypes with MiXCR by TCRdb, which kept only in-frame beta chains. When rows share a CDR3 protein, they turn into one entry using the most common DNA and genes. The V and J calls, along with clone size, are taken from TCRdb and not from the paper's own processing. The sample contains about 83,000 distinct CDR3 sequences, about 14% of them found a single time. Roughly 3.1% of the sample lies in the top ten.

The TCR comes from an adult who was a healthcare worker with PCR-confirmed SARS-CoV-2 infection or an uninfected control (not recorded which). This chain is built from TRBV12-3 or TRBV12-4 and TRBJ2-2; TRBD1 agrees with 7 junctional bases. What was sequenced was whole blood. The base sequence is TGTGCCAGCAGTTTGGCACAGGGGAACACCGGGGAGCTTTTTTTT. This codes for CASSLAQGNTGELFF.